One and the same sample provided the 13 T cell receptor beta chains below, sequenced in a study of blood T cells in healthy people across ages. Then a second PCR, running roughly 7 to 11 cycles, was carried out with a sample-barcoded 5' primer and a J-beta primer mix. TCRdb passed the 5' RACE reads through MiXCR, listing each CDR3 protein once. Of over a million distinct CDR3 sequences in the sample, roughly 59% were seen once. Sequencing was performed on blood. The receptors were sampled from a man in his late teens or twenties in good health.

The rearrangement uses TRBV4-1 and TRBJ2-1; 9 nucleotides agree with TRBD2. The ends lost 8 bases at V and 9 bases at J; junction bases unmatched: 14. This CDR3 contains 15 residues. Germline CDR1 and CDR2: MGHRA and YSYEKL. CDR3 DNA: TGCGCCAGCTGTCGTCTTAGCGGGAGTACGGTTGAGCAGTTCTTC. Its protein is CASCRLSGSTVEQFF.

The V and J genes are TRBV7-2 and TRBJ2-7, with 12 bases aligning to TRBD2. After removal of 5 bases from V and 2 bases from J, the junction contained 7 bases not matched to a gene. There are 16 residues in the CDR3. The germline V gene has CDR1 SGHTA and CDR2 FQGNSA. As DNA, the CDR3 is TGTGCCAGCAGCCTGTCGACTAGCGGGGGTACCTACGAGCAGTACTTC. Its translation: CASSLSTSGGTYEQYF. The full variable domain, completed using reference TRBV7-2 and TRBJ2-7, is GAGVSQSPSNKVTEKGKDVELRCDPISGHTALYWYRQSLGQGLEFLIYFQGNSAPDKSGLPSDRFSAERTGGSVSTLTIQRTQQEDSAVYLCASSLSTSGGTYEQYFGPGTRLTVT.

This chain uses TRBV28 with TRBJ1-2; a possible D gene is TRBD1 (6 bases). The CDR3 has 13 residues. Germline V lookup: CDR1 MDHEN, CDR2 SYDVKM. Trimming shortened V by 5 bases and J by 4 bases, and 11 bases separated the two germline ends. The CDR3 DNA is TGTGCCAGCAGTCATGGGGGGCTCTATGGCTACACCTTC. Translated, it gives CASSHGGLYGYTF.

The rearrangement uses TRBV6-5 and TRBJ2-1, with TRBD2 as a possible D gene (7 bases). Germline V gene data show CDR1 as MNHEY and CDR2 as SVGAGI. The CDR3 sequence is 14 residues long. Trimming pared 8 bases from V and 3 bases from J, leaving 14 bases between. The CDR3 spells CASGGRGFYNEQFF. In nucleotides, the CDR3 is TGTGCCAGCGGGGGGCGGGGGTTCTACAATGAGCAGTTCTTC.

This clonotype was seen a few times. The J gene is TRBJ2-1, the V gene TRBV4-1; a weak D match, TRBD1 (6 bases). Germline CDR1 is MGHRA and CDR2 is YSYEKL. V lost 2 bases to trimming and J lost 5 bases, with 16 bases between them. The CDR3 extends over 16 amino acids. CDR3 DNA: TGCGCCAGCAGCCAACTCCTTGGACAGCCCAACAATGAGCAGTTCTTC. Translated, it gives CASSQLLGQPNNEQFF.

The chain uses TRBV7-9 and TRBJ2-7; D gene ambiguous. CDR3 size: 14 residues. V was pared by 5 bases and J by 0 bases, with 11 bases between. Germline V lookup: CDR1 SEHNR, CDR2 FQNEAQ (reference sequence). CDR3 DNA: TGTGCCAGCAGCCTTATAGACCTCTCCTACGAGCAGTACTTC. It encodes CASSLIDLSYEQYF.

The chain has TRBV6-1 and TRBJ2-7; 9 nucleotides align to TRBD1. This CDR3 has 15 residues. The J segment lost 0 bases and the V segment lost 10 bases, leaving 10 bases of the junction unmatched. Germline CDR1 is MNHNS and CDR2 is SASEGT. The CDR3 DNA reads TGTGCCATCGCGGACCGGGACAGGGCCTCCTACGAGCAGTACTTC. Its translation is CAIADRDRASYEQYF.

V is TRBV14 and J is TRBJ1-1; D unclear. Between the trimmed V and J ends, which lost 2 bases and 2 bases, there was a span of 6 bases. In germline, CDR1 is SGHDN, CDR2 FVKESK. The CDR3 sequence is 13 residues long. CDR3 amino acids: CASSQSLNTEAFF. For the CDR3, the DNA is TGTGCCAGCAGCCAATCCCTAAACACTGAAGCTTTCTTT.

The chain employs TRBV3-1 and TRBJ2-7; 12 positions agree with TRBD2. Germline loops: CDR1 LGHDT, CDR2 YNNKEL (reference sequence). The CDR3 contains 20 residues. V was pared by 1 base and J by 0 bases, with 13 bases of the junction left unmatched. The CDR3 sequence: CASSQGGSSGRASFSYEQYF. Written as DNA, the CDR3 is TGTGCCAGCAGCCAAGGGGGGTCTAGCGGGAGGGCCAGTTTCTCCTACGAGCAGTACTTC.

The CDR3 region is CAISGRGLEQYF. The DNA of the CDR3 is TGTGCCATCAGTGGCAGGGGGCTCGAGCAGTACTTC. The chain combines TRBV10-3 with TRBJ2-4; 8 bases fit TRBD1. The J call may be in error: the DNA end matches TRBJ2-7 better. The CDR3 spans 12 residues. CDR1 ENHRY and CDR2 SYGVKD come from the germline V gene.

The J gene is TRBJ2-5, the V gene TRBV7-8; 15 bases are a match to TRBD2. Trimming took 5 bases from V and 6 from J; bases not matched to a gene: 7. This CDR3 is built from 16 residues. Germline V gene lookup returns CDR1 SGHVS and CDR2 FQNEAQ. CDR3 region: CASSRTSGRALKTQYF. The CDR3 nucleotides read TGTGCCAGCAGCCGGACTAGCGGGAGGGCCTTGAAGACCCAGTACTTC. The complete variable domain, with remaining parts taken from reference TRBV7-8 and TRBJ2-5, reads GAGVSQSPRYKVAKRGQDVALRCDPISGHVSLFWYQQALGQGPEFLTYFQNEAQLDKSGLPSDRFFAERPEGSVSTLKIQRTQQEDSAVYLCASSRTSGRALKTQYFGPGTRLLVL.

The chain has TRBV29-1 and TRBJ1-2; the D is unclear. Trimming shortened V by 5 bases and J by 2 bases, and 12 bases separated the two germline ends. The CDR3 has 13 residues. Germline-derived CDR1 and CDR2 are SQVTM and ANQGSEA. CDR3 coding DNA: TGCAGCGTTCGTGCCCGGCTAAACTATGGCTACACCTTC. It yields the protein CSVRARLNYGYTF. The variable domain in full, completed from reference TRBV29-1 and TRBJ1-2, reads SAVISQKPSRDICQRGTSLTIQCQVDSQVTMMFWYRQQPGQSLTLIATANQGSEATYESGFVIDKFPISRPNLTFSTLTVSNMSPEDSSIYLCSVRARLNYGYTFGSGTRLTVV.

The chain couples TRBV2 to TRBJ2-1; D remains ambiguous. The CDR3 runs 12 residues. Germline V gene sequence: CDR1 SNHLY, CDR2 FYNNEI. Trimming cost V 3 bases and J 10 bases, with 10 bases left between them. CDR3 sequence reads: CASSDEIQEQFF. CDR3 coding DNA: TGTGCCAGCAGTGACGAGATCCAAGAGCAGTTCTTC.